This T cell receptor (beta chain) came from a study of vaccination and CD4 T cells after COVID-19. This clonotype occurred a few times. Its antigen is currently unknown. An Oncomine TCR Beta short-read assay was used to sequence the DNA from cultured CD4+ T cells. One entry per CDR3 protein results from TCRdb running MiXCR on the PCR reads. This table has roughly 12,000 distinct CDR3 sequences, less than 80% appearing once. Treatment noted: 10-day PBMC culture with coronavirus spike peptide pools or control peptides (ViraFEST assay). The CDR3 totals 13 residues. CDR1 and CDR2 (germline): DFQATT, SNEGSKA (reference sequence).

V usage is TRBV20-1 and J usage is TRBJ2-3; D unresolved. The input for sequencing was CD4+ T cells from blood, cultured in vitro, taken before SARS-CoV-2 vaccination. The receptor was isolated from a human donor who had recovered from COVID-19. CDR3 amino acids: CRCSALRTDTQYF. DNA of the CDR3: TGCAGGTGTTCAGCACTTCGCACAGATACGCAGTATTTT.